The entry below gives a single TCR beta chain sequence along with its context. Its antigen is currently unknown. This entry is derived from a study of T cells after yellow fever vaccination. Study in general: Preparing low-cell-number fractions relied on SMART-Seq v4 Ultra Low Input.

As TCR cDNA was made by 5'RACE template switching, a universal primer site and UMIs were added. TCRdb recomputed calls from the 5' RACE reads with MiXCR, one row per CDR3 protein. The data contain some 320,000 distinct CDR3 sequences, less than 9.5% of them singletons. Findings and limits, study-wide: Primary-vaccination clones mostly resurfaced post-booster (96% CD4, approximately 89% CD8). Only a minor proportion of clonotypes was detected across both CD4 and CD8 compartments.

The TCR was taken from a man aged 18 to 35 who received the YFV17D yellow fever vaccine. Sequences were derived from CD4+ T cells sorted from PBMCs, sampled 5 days after the yellow fever booster vaccination.

The CDR3 DNA reads TGTGCCAGCAGCTTTTGGACCACAGATACGCAGTATTTT. Protein: CASSFWTTDTQYF. The V call is TRBV7-2, the J call TRBJ2-3; D is ambiguous. Germline V gives CDR1 SGHTA, CDR2 FQGNSA. V was trimmed by 3 bases and J by 2 bases, leaving 6 bases between them. This CDR3 comprises 13 residues.